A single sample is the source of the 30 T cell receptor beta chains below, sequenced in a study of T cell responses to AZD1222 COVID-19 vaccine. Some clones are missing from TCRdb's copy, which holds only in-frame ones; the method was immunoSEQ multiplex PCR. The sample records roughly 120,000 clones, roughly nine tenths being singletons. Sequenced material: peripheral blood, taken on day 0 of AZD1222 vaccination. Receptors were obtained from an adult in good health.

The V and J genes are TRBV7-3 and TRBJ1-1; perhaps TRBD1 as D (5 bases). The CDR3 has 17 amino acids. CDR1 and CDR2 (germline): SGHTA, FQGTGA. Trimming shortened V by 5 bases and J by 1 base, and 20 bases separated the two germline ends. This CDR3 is CASSPKGARVGNTEAFF. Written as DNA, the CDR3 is TGTGCCAGCAGCCCAAAAGGTGCCAGGGTGGGGAACACTGAAGCTTTCTTT.

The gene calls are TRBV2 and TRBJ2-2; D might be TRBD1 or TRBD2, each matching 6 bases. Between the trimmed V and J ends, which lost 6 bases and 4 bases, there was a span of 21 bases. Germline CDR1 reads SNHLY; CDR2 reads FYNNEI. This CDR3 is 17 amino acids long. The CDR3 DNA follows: TGTGCCAGCAGGCCCACTAGGGGGGCCGGCGGCACCGGGGAGCTGTTTTTT. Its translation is CASRPTRGAGGTGELFF. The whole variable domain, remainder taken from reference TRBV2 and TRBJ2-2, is EPEVTQTPSHQVTQMGQEVILRCVPISNHLYFYWYRQILGQKVEFLVSFYNNEISEKSEIFDDQFSVERPDGSNFTLKIRSTKLEDSAMYFCASRPTRGAGGTGELFFGEGSRLTVL.

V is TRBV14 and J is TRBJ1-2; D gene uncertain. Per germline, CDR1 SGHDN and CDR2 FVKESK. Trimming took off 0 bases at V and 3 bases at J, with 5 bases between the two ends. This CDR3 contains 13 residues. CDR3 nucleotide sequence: TGTGCCAGCAGCCAAGATCTGGACTATGGCTACACCTTC. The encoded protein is CASSQDLDYGYTF. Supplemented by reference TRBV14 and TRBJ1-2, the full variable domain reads EAGVTQFPSHSVIEKGQTVTLRCDPISGHDNLYWYRRVMGKEIKFLLHFVKESKQDESGMPNNRFLAERTGGTYSTLKVQPAELEDSGVYFCASSQDLDYGYTFGSGTRLTVV.

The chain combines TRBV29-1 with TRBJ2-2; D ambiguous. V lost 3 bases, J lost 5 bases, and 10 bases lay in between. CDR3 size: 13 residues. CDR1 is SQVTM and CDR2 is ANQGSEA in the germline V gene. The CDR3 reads CSVEKDLTGELFF. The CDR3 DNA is TGCAGCGTTGAGAAGGATTTGACCGGGGAGCTGTTTTTT.

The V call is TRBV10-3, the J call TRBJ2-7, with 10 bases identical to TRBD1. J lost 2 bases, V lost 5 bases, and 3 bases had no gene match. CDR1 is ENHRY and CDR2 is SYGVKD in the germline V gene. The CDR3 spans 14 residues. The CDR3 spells CAISSGQGPYEQYF. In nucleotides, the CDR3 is TGTGCCATCAGTTCGGGACAGGGGCCCTACGAGCAGTACTTC.

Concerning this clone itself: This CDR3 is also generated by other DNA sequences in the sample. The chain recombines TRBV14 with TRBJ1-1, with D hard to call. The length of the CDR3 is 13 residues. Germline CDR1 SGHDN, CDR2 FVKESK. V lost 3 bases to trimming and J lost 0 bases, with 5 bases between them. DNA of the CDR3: TGTGCCAGCAGCCAGGGTATGAACACTGAAGCTTTCTTT. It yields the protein CASSQGMNTEAFF.

CDR3 nucleotides: TGTGCCAGCTCACCAGAGGTGCAGGGGGCTGGCTACACCTTC. Amino acids: CASSPEVQGAGYTF. The rearrangement links TRBV18 to TRBJ1-2, with 8 bases lining up with TRBD1. The trim removed 2 bases at V and 7 bases at J, leaving 6 bases unmatched. Germline-derived CDR1 and CDR2 are KGHSH and LQKENI. The CDR3 consists of 14 residues.

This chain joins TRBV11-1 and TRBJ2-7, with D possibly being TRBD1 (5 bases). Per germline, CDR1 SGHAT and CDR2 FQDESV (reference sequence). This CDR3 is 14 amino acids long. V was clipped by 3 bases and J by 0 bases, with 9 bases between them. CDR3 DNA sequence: TGTGCCAGCAGCTTGACAGTCTTCTCCTACGAGCAGTACTTC. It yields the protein CASSLTVFSYEQYF.

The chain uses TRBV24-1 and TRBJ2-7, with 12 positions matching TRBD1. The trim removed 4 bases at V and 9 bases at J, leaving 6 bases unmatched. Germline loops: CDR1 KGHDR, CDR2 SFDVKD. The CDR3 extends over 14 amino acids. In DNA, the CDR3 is TGTGCCACCAGTGAACCGGGACAGGGGGCTTGGCAGTACTTC. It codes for CATSEPGQGAWQYF.

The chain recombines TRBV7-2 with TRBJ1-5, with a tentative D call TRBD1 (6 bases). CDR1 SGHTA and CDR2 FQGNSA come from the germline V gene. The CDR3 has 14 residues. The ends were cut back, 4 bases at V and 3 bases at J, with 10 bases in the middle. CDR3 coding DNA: TGTGCCAGCAGCTATACAGGGTTCAATCAGCCCCAGCATTTT. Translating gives CASSYTGFNQPQHF. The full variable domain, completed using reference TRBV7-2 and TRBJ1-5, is GAGVSQSPSNKVTEKGKDVELRCDPISGHTALYWYRQSLGQGLEFLIYFQGNSAPDKSGLPSDRFSAERTGGSVSTLTIQRTQQEDSAVYLCASSYTGFNQPQHFGDGTRLSIL.

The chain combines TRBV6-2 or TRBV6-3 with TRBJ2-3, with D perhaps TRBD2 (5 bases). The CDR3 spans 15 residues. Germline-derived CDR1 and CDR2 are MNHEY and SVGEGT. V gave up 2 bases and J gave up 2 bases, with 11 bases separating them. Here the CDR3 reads CASSYADYYTDTQYF. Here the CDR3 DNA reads TGTGCCAGCAGTTACGCCGACTACTACACAGATACGCAGTATTTT.

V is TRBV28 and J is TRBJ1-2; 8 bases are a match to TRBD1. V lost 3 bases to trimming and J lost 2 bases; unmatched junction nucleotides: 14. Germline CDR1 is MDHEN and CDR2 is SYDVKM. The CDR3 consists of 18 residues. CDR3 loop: CASSLSGQGRVVNYGYTF. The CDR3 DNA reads TGTGCCAGCAGTTTGTCCGGACAGGGTCGCGTTGTAAACTATGGCTACACCTTC.

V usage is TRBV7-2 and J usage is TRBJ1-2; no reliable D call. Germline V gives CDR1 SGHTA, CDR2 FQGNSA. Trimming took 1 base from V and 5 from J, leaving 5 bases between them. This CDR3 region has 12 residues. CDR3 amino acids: CASSLGRYGYTF. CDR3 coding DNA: TGTGCCAGCAGCTTAGGTCGTTATGGCTACACCTTC.

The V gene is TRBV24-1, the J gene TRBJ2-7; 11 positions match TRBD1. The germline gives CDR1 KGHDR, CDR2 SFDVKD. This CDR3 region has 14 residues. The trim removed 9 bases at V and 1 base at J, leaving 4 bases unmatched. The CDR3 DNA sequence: TGTGCCACCGGTGGGACAGGGGGGTCCTACGAGCAGTACTTC. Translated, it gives CATGGTGGSYEQYF.

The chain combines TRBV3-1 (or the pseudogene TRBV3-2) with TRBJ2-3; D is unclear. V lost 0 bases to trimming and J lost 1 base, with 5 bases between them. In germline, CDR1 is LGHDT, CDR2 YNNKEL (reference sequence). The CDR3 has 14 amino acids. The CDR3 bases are TGTGCCAGCAGCCAAGATTGGGGCACAGATACGCAGTATTTT. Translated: CASSQDWGTDTQYF.

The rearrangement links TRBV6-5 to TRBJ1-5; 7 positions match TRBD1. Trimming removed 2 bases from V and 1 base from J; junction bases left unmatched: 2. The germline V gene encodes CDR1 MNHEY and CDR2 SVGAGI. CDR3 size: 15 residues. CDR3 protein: CASSYDRDSNQPQHF. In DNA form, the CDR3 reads TGTGCCAGCAGTTACGACAGGGACAGCAATCAGCCCCAGCATTTT.

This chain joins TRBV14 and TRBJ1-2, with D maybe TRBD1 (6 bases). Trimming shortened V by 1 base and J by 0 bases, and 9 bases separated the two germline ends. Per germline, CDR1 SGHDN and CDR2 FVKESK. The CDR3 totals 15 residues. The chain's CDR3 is CASSQGTGPNYGYTF. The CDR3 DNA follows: TGTGCCAGCAGCCAAGGAACAGGGCCTAACTATGGCTACACCTTC.

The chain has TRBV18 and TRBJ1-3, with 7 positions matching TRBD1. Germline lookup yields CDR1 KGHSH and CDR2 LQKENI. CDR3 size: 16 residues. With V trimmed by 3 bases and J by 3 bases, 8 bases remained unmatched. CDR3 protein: CASSPNPGQSGNTIYF. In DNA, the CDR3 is TGTGCCAGCTCACCTAATCCGGGACAGAGTGGAAACACCATATATTTT.

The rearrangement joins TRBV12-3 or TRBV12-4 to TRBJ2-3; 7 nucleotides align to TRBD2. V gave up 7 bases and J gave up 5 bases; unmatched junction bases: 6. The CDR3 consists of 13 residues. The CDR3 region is CASIPSGGDTQYF. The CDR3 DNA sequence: TGTGCCAGCATTCCCTCGGGGGGAGATACGCAGTATTTT.

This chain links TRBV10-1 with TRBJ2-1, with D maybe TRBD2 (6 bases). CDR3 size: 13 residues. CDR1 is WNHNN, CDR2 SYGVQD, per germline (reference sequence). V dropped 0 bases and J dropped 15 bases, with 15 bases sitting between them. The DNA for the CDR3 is TGCGCCAGCAGTGAGTCGACCCCTGGGAGGCGGTTCTTC. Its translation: CASSESTPGRRFF.

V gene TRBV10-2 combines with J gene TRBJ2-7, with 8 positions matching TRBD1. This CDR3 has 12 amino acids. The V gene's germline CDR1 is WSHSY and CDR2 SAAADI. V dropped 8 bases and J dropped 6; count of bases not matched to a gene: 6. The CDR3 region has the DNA TGCGCCAGCCAGGGGGCATACGCCGAGCAGTACTTC. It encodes CASQGAYAEQYF.

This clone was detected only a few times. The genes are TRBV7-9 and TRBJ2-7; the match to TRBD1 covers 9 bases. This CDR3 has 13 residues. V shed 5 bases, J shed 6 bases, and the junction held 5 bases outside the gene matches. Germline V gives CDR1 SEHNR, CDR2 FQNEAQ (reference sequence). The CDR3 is CASSPGTGPEQYF. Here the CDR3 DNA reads TGTGCCAGCAGCCCCGGGACAGGGCCCGAGCAGTACTTC.

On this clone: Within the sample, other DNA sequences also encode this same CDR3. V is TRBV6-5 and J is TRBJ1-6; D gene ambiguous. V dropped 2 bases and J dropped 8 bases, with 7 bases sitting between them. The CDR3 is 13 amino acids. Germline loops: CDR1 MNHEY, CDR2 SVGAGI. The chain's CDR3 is CASSYRLYSPLHF. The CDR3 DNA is TGTGCCAGCAGTTACAGGTTGTATTCACCCCTCCACTTT.

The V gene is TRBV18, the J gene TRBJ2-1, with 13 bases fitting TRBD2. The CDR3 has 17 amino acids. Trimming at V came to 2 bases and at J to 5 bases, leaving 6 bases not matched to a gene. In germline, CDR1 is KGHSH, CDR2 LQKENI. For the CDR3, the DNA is TGTGCCAGCTCACCAGCAACTAGCGGGAGGGGGCACAATGAGCAGTTCTTC. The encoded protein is CASSPATSGRGHNEQFF.

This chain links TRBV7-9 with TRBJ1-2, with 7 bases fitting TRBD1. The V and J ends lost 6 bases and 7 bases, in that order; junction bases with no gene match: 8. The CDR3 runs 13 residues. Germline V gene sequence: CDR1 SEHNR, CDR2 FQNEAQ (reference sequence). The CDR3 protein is CASSTTGYRGYTF. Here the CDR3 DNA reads TGTGCCAGCAGTACGACAGGGTACCGTGGCTACACCTTC. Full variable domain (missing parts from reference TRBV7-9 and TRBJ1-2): DTGVSQNPRHKITKRGQNVTFRCDPISEHNRLYWYRQTLGQGPEFLTYFQNEAQLEKSRLLSDRFSAERPKGSFSTLEIQRTEQGDSAMYLCASSTTGYRGYTFGSGTRLTVV.

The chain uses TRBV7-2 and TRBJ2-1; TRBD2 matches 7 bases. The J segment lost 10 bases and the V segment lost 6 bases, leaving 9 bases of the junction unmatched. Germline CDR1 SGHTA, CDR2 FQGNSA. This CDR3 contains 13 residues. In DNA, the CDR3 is TGTGCCAGCAGTTTGGGACTACGTGAGGAGCAGTTCTTC. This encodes CASSLGLREEQFF.

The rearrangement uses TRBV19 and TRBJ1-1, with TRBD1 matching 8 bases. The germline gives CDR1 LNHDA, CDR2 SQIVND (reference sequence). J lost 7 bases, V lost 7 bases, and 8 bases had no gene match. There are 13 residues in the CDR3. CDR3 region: CASTPPGGGEAFF. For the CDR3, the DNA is TGTGCCAGTACCCCCCCAGGGGGCGGTGAAGCTTTCTTT.

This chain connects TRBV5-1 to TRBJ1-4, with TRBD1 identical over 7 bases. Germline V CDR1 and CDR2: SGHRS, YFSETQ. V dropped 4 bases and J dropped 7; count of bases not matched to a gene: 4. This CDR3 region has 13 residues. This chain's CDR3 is CASSVGTAEKLFF. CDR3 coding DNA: TGCGCCAGCAGCGTTGGGACAGCTGAAAAACTGTTTTTT.

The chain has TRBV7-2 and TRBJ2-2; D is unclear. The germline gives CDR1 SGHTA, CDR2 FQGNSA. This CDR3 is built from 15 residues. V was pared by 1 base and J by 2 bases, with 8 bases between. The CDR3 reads CASSLEGTNTGELFF. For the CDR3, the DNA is TGTGCCAGCAGCTTAGAGGGAACAAACACCGGGGAGCTGTTTTTT.

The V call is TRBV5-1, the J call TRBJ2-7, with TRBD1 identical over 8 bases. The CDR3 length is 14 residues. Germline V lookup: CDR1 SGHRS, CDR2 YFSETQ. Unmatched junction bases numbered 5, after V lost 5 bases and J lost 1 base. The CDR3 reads CASRPGQESYEQYF. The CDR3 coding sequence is TGCGCCAGCAGGCCGGGACAGGAGTCCTACGAGCAGTACTTC. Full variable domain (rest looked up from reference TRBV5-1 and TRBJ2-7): KAGVTQTPRYLIKTRGQQVTLSCSPISGHRSVSWYQQTPGQGLQFLFEYFSETQRNKGNFPGRFSGRQFSNSRSEMNVSTLELGDSALYLCASRPGQESYEQYFGPGTRLTVT.